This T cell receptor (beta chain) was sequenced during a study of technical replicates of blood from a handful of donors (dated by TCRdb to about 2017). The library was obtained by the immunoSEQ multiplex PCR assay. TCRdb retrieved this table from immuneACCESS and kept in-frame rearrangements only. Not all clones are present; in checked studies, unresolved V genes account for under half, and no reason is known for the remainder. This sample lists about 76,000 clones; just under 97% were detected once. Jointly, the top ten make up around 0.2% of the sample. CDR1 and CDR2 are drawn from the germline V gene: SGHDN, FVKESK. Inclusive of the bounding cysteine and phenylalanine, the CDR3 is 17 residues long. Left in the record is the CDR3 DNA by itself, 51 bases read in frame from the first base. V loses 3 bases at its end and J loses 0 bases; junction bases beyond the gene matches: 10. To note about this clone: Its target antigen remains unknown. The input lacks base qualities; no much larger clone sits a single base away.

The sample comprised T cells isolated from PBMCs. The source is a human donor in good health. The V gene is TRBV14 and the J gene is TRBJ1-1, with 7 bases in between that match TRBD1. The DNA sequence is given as TGTGCCAGCAGCCAGGGACGGGACAGCTCCATGAACACTGAAGCTTTCTTT. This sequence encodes CASSQGRDSSMNTEAFF.